The 29 T cell receptor beta chains presented below share a single source sample, sequenced in a study of blood T cell repertoires in COVID-19. The assay was immunoSEQ multiplex PCR, and TCRdb's table has in-frame clones only and misses some. The sample includes just under 65,000 clones, 70% to 80% of them seen just once. The sequenced sample consisted of peripheral blood. These receptor sequences come from a woman aged 80 or over with acute or convalescent COVID-19.

The genes are TRBV18 and TRBJ2-1; 14 bases line up with TRBD2. The V gene's germline CDR1 is KGHSH and CDR2 LQKENI. Trimming took 5 bases from V and 9 from J; bases not matched to a gene: 6. This CDR3 is built from 15 residues. CDR3 loop: CASSSTSGRDGEQFF. The DNA of the CDR3 is TGTGCCAGCTCATCGACTAGCGGGAGGGACGGTGAGCAGTTCTTC.

The V and J genes are TRBV2 and TRBJ2-2, with D perhaps TRBD1 (5 bases). The length of the CDR3 is 15 residues. Germline V gives CDR1 SNHLY, CDR2 FYNNEI. V was trimmed by 7 bases and J by 4 bases, leaving 16 bases between them. CDR3 nucleotide sequence: TGTGCCAGCAAAATCTTCAGGGAAAGCACCGGGGAGCTGTTTTTT. This sequence encodes CASKIFRESTGELFF.

This chain links TRBV5-1 with TRBJ2-3; 10 nucleotides match TRBD1. CDR3 size: 16 residues. Trimming took 4 bases from V and 3 from J; bases not matched to a gene: 8. Germline V gene sequence: CDR1 SGHRS, CDR2 YFSETQ. The CDR3 DNA reads as TGCGCCAGCAGCCGTAATGGACAGGGGGGGACAGATACGCAGTATTTT. Encoded protein: CASSRNGQGGTDTQYF.

This sequence joins TRBV28 and TRBJ2-4, with D possibly TRBD2 on 5 matching bases. The CDR3 has 13 amino acids. V dropped 6 bases and J dropped 8 bases, with 14 bases sitting between them. CDR1 is MDHEN and CDR2 is SYDVKM in the germline V gene. This CDR3 is CASRATSPDIQYF. The CDR3, as DNA: TGTGCCAGCAGAGCCACTAGTCCGGACATTCAGTACTTC.

This clone was seen ten or more times. The chain joins TRBV29-1 to TRBJ1-1, with TRBD1 matching 9 bases. Germline CDR1 and CDR2: SQVTM and ANQGSEA. The CDR3 is 17 amino acids. Trimming took 7 bases from V and 1 from J; bases not matched to a gene: 16. CDR3 sequence (DNA): TGCAGCGGCCTAAGACAGGGGGAAGATTCGGGGAACACTGAAGCTTTCTTT. Translation: CSGLRQGEDSGNTEAFF.

The rearrangement links TRBV28 to TRBJ2-7; 9 nucleotides match TRBD1. The germline V gene has CDR1 MDHEN and CDR2 SYDVKM. The CDR3 covers 14 residues. Trimming at V came to 6 bases and at J to 1 base, leaving 4 bases not matched to a gene. This CDR3 reads CASRGTGSSYEQYF. CDR3 bases: TGTGCCAGCAGAGGGACAGGGAGTTCCTACGAGCAGTACTTC.

The chain combines TRBV6-5 with TRBJ1-3; 9 nucleotides line up with TRBD1. Germline lookup yields CDR1 MNHEY and CDR2 SVGAGI. There are 15 residues in the CDR3. V shed 6 bases and J 1 base; nucleotides not matched to a gene: 4. The chain's CDR3 is CASRADRGSGNTIYF. In nucleotides, the CDR3 is TGTGCCAGCAGGGCAGACAGGGGGTCTGGAAACACCATATATTTT.

In this sample, this clone turned up a few times. The rearrangement joins TRBV11-2 to TRBJ1-6; 7 nucleotides align to TRBD1. This CDR3 has 14 amino acids. Germline V gene sequence: CDR1 SGHAT, CDR2 FQNNGV. V lost 3 bases and J lost 9; bases outside the gene matches: 5. This CDR3 is CASSLNRGGSPLHF. CDR3 sequence (DNA): TGTGCCAGCAGCTTGAACAGGGGCGGTTCACCCCTCCACTTT.

The J gene is TRBJ1-2, the V gene TRBV5-4; 7 bases fit TRBD1. This CDR3 region has 14 residues. The trim removed 4 bases at V and 2 bases at J, leaving 5 bases unmatched. Germline-derived CDR1 and CDR2 are SGHNT and YYREEE (reference sequence). CDR3 residues: CASSQGGGNYGYTF. The CDR3 bases are TGTGCCAGCAGCCAGGGGGGCGGGAACTATGGCTACACCTTC.

This clone was recorded a few times. The CDR3 sequence is CASSNRPGGRYEQYF. The CDR3 nucleotides read TGTGCCAGCAGCAATCGTCCAGGGGGTAGGTACGAGCAGTACTTC. The V and J genes are TRBV21-1 and TRBJ2-7; TRBD1, the D gene given by the table, was not confirmed from the DNA. TRBV21-1 is recorded as a pseudogene. CDR3 length: 15 residues.

The rearrangement uses TRBV14 and TRBJ2-1; D is unclear. Germline values: CDR1 SGHDN, CDR2 FVKESK. The CDR3 sequence is 15 residues long. V lost 1 base and J lost 2, with 9 bases in between. The CDR3 here is CASSQAITAYNEQFF. Written as DNA, the CDR3 is TGTGCCAGCAGCCAAGCTATAACTGCCTACAATGAGCAGTTCTTC.

V is TRBV5-4 and J is TRBJ1-2, with 8 bases that match TRBD1. Germline V gives CDR1 SGHNT, CDR2 YYREEE (reference sequence). The CDR3 has 14 amino acids. With 3 bases clipped from V and 5 bases from J, the junction kept 6 bases outside the gene matches. CDR3 protein: CASSWGQEGYGYTF. The CDR3 nucleotides are TGTGCCAGCAGCTGGGGACAGGAGGGGTATGGCTACACCTTC.

The chain links TRBV18 to TRBJ1-1; no reliable D call. Germline V lookup: CDR1 KGHSH, CDR2 LQKENI. The germline V and J ends were trimmed by 2 bases and 5 bases, with 15 bases remaining between them. The CDR3 consists of 15 residues. CDR3 in amino acids: CASSPGRDGGTEAFF. The CDR3 DNA sequence: TGTGCCAGCTCACCAGGGAGGGATGGAGGGACTGAAGCTTTCTTT.

This chain joins TRBV14 and TRBJ2-1; the match to TRBD2 covers 11 bases. J gave up 7 bases and V 4 bases, and 9 bases lay outside the gene matches. The CDR3 sequence is 16 residues long. Germline V gene data show CDR1 as SGHDN and CDR2 as FVKESK. The CDR3 sequence is CASSPLAGGPGNEQFF. CDR3 DNA: TGTGCCAGCAGCCCTTTAGCGGGAGGGCCGGGTAATGAGCAGTTCTTC.

This rearrangement joins TRBV28 to TRBJ2-7, with D hard to call. Trimming removed 1 base from V and 6 bases from J, with 16 bases in between. CDR1 and CDR2 (germline): MDHEN, SYDVKM. The CDR3 is 15 amino acids. The CDR3 region has the DNA TGTGCCAGCAGTTTATTCCGGTCCCCACTCTCCGAGCAGTACTTC. Residues: CASSLFRSPLSEQYF.

The chain joins TRBV27 to TRBJ2-6, with 8 bases that match TRBD1. Germline V lookup: CDR1 MNHEY, CDR2 SMNVEV (reference sequence). This CDR3 spans 19 amino acids. Trimming at V came to 5 bases and at J to 0 bases, leaving 12 bases not matched to a gene. Here the CDR3 reads CASSPRGDRSYSGANVLTF. DNA for the CDR3: TGTGCCAGCAGTCCCCGTGGGGACAGGTCCTACTCTGGGGCCAACGTCCTGACTTTC.

The chain joins TRBV5-1 to TRBJ2-3, with 9 positions matching TRBD2. There are 16 residues in the CDR3. V lost 3 bases, J lost 2 bases, and 7 bases stayed unmatched. Germline lookup yields CDR1 SGHRS and CDR2 YFSETQ. This CDR3 is CASSSLTSGLTDTQYF. CDR3 sequence (DNA): TGCGCCAGCAGCTCCCTGACTAGCGGACTCACAGATACGCAGTATTTT.

The rearrangement joins TRBV11-2 to TRBJ2-1, with D maybe TRBD1 (6 bases). Trimming shortened V by 4 bases and J by 10 bases, and 17 bases separated the two germline ends. The CDR3 length is 14 residues. Germline-derived CDR1 and CDR2 are SGHAT and FQNNGV. CDR3 in amino acids: CASSSTSGVGEQFF. The CDR3 region has the DNA TGTGCCAGCAGCTCCACCTCAGGGGTGGGGGAGCAGTTCTTC.

The V call is TRBV11-2, the J call TRBJ2-2, with TRBD2 identical over 7 bases. The CDR3 runs 17 residues. Germline CDR1 SGHAT, CDR2 FQNNGV. After removal of 5 bases from V and 1 base from J, the junction contained 10 bases not matched to a gene. CDR3 DNA sequence: TGTGCCAGCAGCCGGAAAAAGAGCGGGAAGAACACCGGGGAGCTGTTTTTT. Encoded protein: CASSRKKSGKNTGELFF.

V gene TRBV5-1 combines with J gene TRBJ1-3, with D perhaps TRBD1 (6 bases). Trimming shortened V by 0 bases and J by 5 bases, and 12 bases separated the two germline ends. The CDR3 sequence is 15 residues long. Germline V CDR1 and CDR2: SGHRS, YFSETQ. The DNA for the CDR3 is TGCGCCAGCAGCTTGGGACAGGAAAGCAGAAACACCATATATTTT. It specifies CASSLGQESRNTIYF.

This chain joins TRBV18 and TRBJ1-1; D gene ambiguous. Trimming left V 2 bases short and J 1 base short, with 11 bases between. The CDR3 length is 15 residues. Germline-derived CDR1 and CDR2 are KGHSH and LQKENI. This chain's CDR3 is CASSPVRLGNTEAFF. For the CDR3, the DNA is TGTGCCAGCTCACCAGTGAGGTTGGGGAACACTGAAGCTTTCTTT.

V and J are TRBV6-5 and TRBJ2-7, with 7 nucleotides matching TRBD1. Germline CDR1 is MNHEY and CDR2 is SVGAGI. The CDR3 spans 15 residues. Trimming cost V 4 bases and J 3 bases; bases outside gene matches: 9. DNA for the CDR3: TGTGCCAGCAGTTCCCCGGGACAGCTTATCTACGAGCAGTACTTC. Translating it yields CASSSPGQLIYEQYF.

The J gene is TRBJ1-5, the V gene TRBV5-8, with 10 bases lining up with TRBD1. Germline V gene lookup returns CDR1 SGHTS and CDR2 YDEGEE. Trimming removed 3 bases from V and 11 bases from J; junction bases left unmatched: 11. This CDR3 is built from 15 residues. The CDR3 loop is CASSYMGTGELTQHF. Here the CDR3 DNA reads TGTGCCAGCAGCTACATGGGGACAGGGGAATTGACCCAGCATTTT.

This chain joins TRBV12-3 or TRBV12-4 and TRBJ2-1, with 7 bases fitting TRBD1. With 5 bases clipped from V and 4 bases from J, the junction kept 2 bases outside the gene matches. CDR3 length: 13 amino acids. The CDR3 region is CASSQQGYNEQFF. The CDR3 coding sequence is TGTGCCAGCAGTCAACAGGGGTACAATGAGCAGTTCTTC.

This chain connects TRBV5-1 to TRBJ2-1, with 11 positions matching TRBD2. Looked up from germline, CDR1 is SGHRS and CDR2 is YFSETQ. The CDR3 extends over 15 amino acids. V lost 4 bases, J lost 10 bases, and 10 bases stayed unmatched. For the CDR3, the DNA is TGCGCCAGCAGCCCCATGACTAGCGGGGTATGGGAGCAGTTCTTC. This sequence encodes CASSPMTSGVWEQFF.

The chain uses TRBV27 and TRBJ1-2; 8 nucleotides align to TRBD1. The J segment lost 2 bases and the V segment lost 5 bases, leaving 4 bases of the junction unmatched. This CDR3 has 14 residues. Per germline, CDR1 MNHEY and CDR2 SMNVEV (reference sequence). The CDR3 sequence is CASSTGQGNYGYTF. DNA for the CDR3: TGTGCCAGCAGTACCGGACAGGGAAACTATGGCTACACCTTC.

The chain is built from TRBV5-6 and TRBJ2-7, with TRBD2 matching 14 bases. V lost 8 bases and J lost 5; bases outside the gene matches: 6. Germline loops: CDR1 SGHDT, CDR2 YYEEEE. The CDR3 sequence is 14 residues long. CDR3 loop: CASRLAGGQDEQYF. CDR3 sequence (DNA): TGTGCCAGTAGACTAGCGGGAGGGCAAGACGAGCAGTACTTC.

This rearrangement joins TRBV6-5 to TRBJ1-1; D might be TRBD1 (6 bases). This CDR3 contains 13 residues. The ends were cut back, 6 bases at V and 6 bases at J, with 14 bases in the middle. Looked up from germline, CDR1 is MNHEY and CDR2 is SVGAGI. CDR3 protein: CASRGTGLSEAFF. The CDR3 DNA sequence: TGTGCCAGCAGAGGCACAGGGTTGTCTGAAGCTTTCTTT.

The rearrangement joins TRBV5-1 to TRBJ2-2, with D tentatively TRBD2 (6 bases). This CDR3 region has 14 residues. The germline V and J ends were trimmed by 1 base and 6 bases, with 10 bases remaining between them. Germline CDR1 SGHRS, CDR2 YFSETQ. This chain's CDR3 is CASSLPGGSGELFF. The CDR3 DNA follows: TGCGCCAGCAGCTTGCCCGGGGGTTCCGGGGAGCTGTTTTTT.